The 20 T cell receptor beta chains below come from one sample, sequenced in a study of preoperative IRX-2 immunotherapy in early breast cancer. The treatment denotes: preoperative locoregional IRX-2 cytokine immunotherapy. Data came from immunoSEQ multiplex PCR; TCRdb stores just in-frame clones and leaves some out. The table has some 35,000 clones, roughly 80% seen once. The input for sequencing was lymph node tissue, taken after IRX-2 immunotherapy. Receptor source: a human donor with breast cancer.

The V and J genes are TRBV6-8 and TRBJ1-1; D not certain. The CDR3 consists of 14 residues. Between the trimmed V and J ends, which lost 5 bases and 1 base, there was a span of 11 bases. Per germline, CDR1 MNHGY and CDR2 SAAAGT. CDR3 loop: CASSGDIPNTEAFF. In DNA form, the CDR3 reads TGTGCCAGCAGTGGAGACATCCCGAACACTGAAGCTTTCTTT.

The rearrangement uses TRBV11-3 and TRBJ2-2; TRBD2 agrees at 8 bases. There are 15 residues in the CDR3. Trimming cost V 7 bases and J 5 bases; bases outside gene matches: 9. Germline CDR1 SGHNT, CDR2 YENEEA. The CDR3 reads CASNYGTRNTGELFF. CDR3 bases: TGTGCCAGCAACTACGGGACTAGAAATACCGGGGAGCTGTTTTTT.

V usage is TRBV6-8 and J usage is TRBJ2-7; possibly TRBD2 for D (5 bases). Trimming pared 11 bases from V and 6 bases from J, leaving 20 bases between. CDR1 is MNHGY, CDR2 SAAAGT, per germline. The CDR3 is 13 residues long. CDR3 nucleotides: TGTGCCGGAAAGGACGGGGAGAGTTCCGAGCAGTACTTC. It codes for CAGKDGESSEQYF.

The V and J genes are TRBV6-8 and TRBJ1-2; D possibly corresponds to TRBD1 (5 bases). This CDR3 has 19 residues. V was pared by 2 bases and J by 4 bases, with 26 bases between. Germline CDR1 and CDR2: MNHGY and SAAAGT. CDR3 in amino acids: CASSYPTRDARPKAYGYTF. Here the CDR3 DNA reads TGTGCCAGCAGTTACCCCACCCGGGACGCTAGGCCTAAGGCCTATGGCTACACCTTC.

This sequence joins TRBV5-1 and TRBJ2-7, with no clear D. The CDR3 extends over 15 amino acids. The V end lost 3 bases, the J end lost 6 bases, and 19 bases lay between the germline ends. Germline values: CDR1 SGHRS, CDR2 YFSETQ. The CDR3 is CASSSAASPGIEQYF. The CDR3 DNA sequence: TGCGCCAGCAGCTCCGCGGCGTCCCCGGGTATCGAGCAGTACTTC.

The chain links TRBV6-8 to TRBJ1-5; D unclear. Trimming took off 5 bases at V and 7 bases at J, with 12 bases between the two ends. The CDR3 covers 13 residues. Germline V gives CDR1 MNHGY, CDR2 SAAAGT. CDR3 bases: TGTGCCAGCAGTCTCAACGGCTGGCAGCCCCAGCATTTT. Translation: CASSLNGWQPQHF.

The chain is built from TRBV28 and TRBJ1-5; D unclear. From germline, CDR1 is MDHEN and CDR2 SYDVKM. Trimming shortened V by 0 bases and J by 7 bases, and 10 bases separated the two germline ends. This CDR3 region has 14 residues. The CDR3 spells CASSLWALLQPQHF. The CDR3 DNA reads as TGTGCCAGCAGTTTATGGGCCCTCCTCCAGCCCCAGCATTTT.

The chain couples TRBV19 to TRBJ1-2; D is perhaps TRBD1 (5 bases). CDR1 and CDR2 (germline): LNHDA, SQIVND (reference sequence). The V gene lost 4 bases and the J gene lost 0 bases, with 15 bases spanning the gap. The CDR3 has 16 residues. In nucleotides, the CDR3 is TGTGCCAGTAGTACCGGGGACCAGACTTCTAACTATGGCTACACCTTC. The encoded protein is CASSTGDQTSNYGYTF.

The sample holds one count of this clone. The chain carries TRBV11-3 and TRBJ1-3, with D hard to call. This CDR3 has 17 residues. Trimming took off 5 bases at V and 4 bases at J, with 21 bases between the two ends. The germline gives CDR1 SGHNT, CDR2 YENEEA. In DNA form, the CDR3 reads TGTGCCAGCAGCCCAGGAGGGCAGCAACCCATCGGAAACACCATATATTTT. Its protein product is CASSPGGQQPIGNTIYF. Full variable domain (remainder filled in from reference TRBV11-3 and TRBJ1-3): EAGVVQSPRYKIIEKKQPVAFWCNPISGHNTLYWYLQNLGQGPELLIRYENEEAVDDSQLPKDRFSAERLKGVDSTLKIQPAELGDSAVYLCASSPGGQQPIGNTIYFGEGSWLTVV.

V and J are TRBV7-7 and TRBJ2-1, with TRBD2 matching over 7 bases. The trim removed 7 bases at V and 8 bases at J, leaving 11 bases unmatched. The CDR3 runs 14 residues. Germline V gene lookup returns CDR1 SSHAT and CDR2 FNYEAQ (reference sequence). Here the CDR3 reads CASTRSLGGYEQFF. DNA of the CDR3: TGTGCCAGCACACGCTCCCTCGGGGGGTATGAGCAGTTCTTC.

This clone was picked up one time. The gene calls are TRBV6-4 and TRBJ2-7; either TRBD1 or TRBD2 may fit D (7 bases each). The CDR3 runs to 16 residues. CDR1 and CDR2 (germline): MRHNA, SNTAGT. V lost 7 bases and J 5 bases, leaving 24 bases between the germline ends. CDR3 loop: CASTRGGAQKTDEQYF. The CDR3 DNA reads TGTGCCAGCACCAGGGGGGGGGCGCAGAAAACGGACGAGCAGTACTTC.

This clone has only one observation. As DNA, the CDR3 is TGTGCCAGCAGCATCGGGACAGGTTTTTCACCCCTCCACTTT. Amino acids: CASSIGTGFSPLHF. The chain uses TRBV11-3 and TRBJ1-6, with 8 nucleotides matching TRBD1. This CDR3 region has 14 residues. Germline trimming cut 5 bases from V and 9 bases from J; bases unmatched to any gene: 6. Per germline, CDR1 SGHNT and CDR2 YENEEA. Filled out from reference TRBV11-3 and TRBJ1-6, the complete variable domain reads EAGVVQSPRYKIIEKKQPVAFWCNPISGHNTLYWYLQNLGQGPELLIRYENEEAVDDSQLPKDRFSAERLKGVDSTLKIQPAELGDSAVYLCASSIGTGFSPLHFGNGTRLTVT.

The genes are TRBV6-8 and TRBJ2-5; tentatively, D is TRBD2 (6 bases). Germline CDR1 is MNHGY and CDR2 is SAAAGT. Trimming shortened V by 3 bases and J by 2 bases, and 19 bases separated the two germline ends. The CDR3 covers 17 residues. CDR3 loop: CASSYIPRAGRQETQYF. The CDR3 DNA sequence: TGTGCCAGCAGTTATATCCCGCGGGCAGGGAGGCAAGAGACCCAGTACTTC.

The chain links TRBV28 to TRBJ1-5; possible D gene TRBD1, 6 bases. This CDR3 region has 18 residues. Deletions cut 8 bases from V and 0 bases from J, with 23 bases between. CDR1 and CDR2 (germline): MDHEN, SYDVKM. The CDR3 DNA follows: TGTGCCAGCGGGGCACCCCAGGGGACCTTCTATAGCAATCAGCCCCAGCATTTT. This translates into CASGAPQGTFYSNQPQHF.

This clone was picked up a small number of times. The chain couples TRBV11-3 to TRBJ1-2; TRBD1 matches 7 bases. The CDR3 contains 16 residues. Germline V CDR1 and CDR2: SGHNT, YENEEA. Trimming at V came to 5 bases and at J to 3 bases, leaving 12 bases not matched to a gene. CDR3 sequence reads: CASSLPSTGPDYGYTF. The CDR3 nucleotides are TGTGCCAGCAGCCTACCATCGACAGGGCCCGACTATGGCTACACCTTC.

Written as DNA, the CDR3 is TGTGCCAGCACCACTATGGGACAGCCAAGCTCTGGAAACACCATATATTTT. Translating it yields CASTTMGQPSSGNTIYF. The J gene is TRBJ1-3, the V gene TRBV6-8, with 7 bases aligning to TRBD1. V lost 7 bases and J lost 0; bases outside the gene matches: 12. Germline CDR1 and CDR2: MNHGY and SAAAGT. The CDR3 is made up of 17 amino acids.

V is TRBV6-1 and J is TRBJ2-1; D tentatively fits TRBD1 or TRBD2 (6 bases each). Germline lookup yields CDR1 MNHNS and CDR2 SASEGT. The CDR3 sequence is 15 residues long. V lost 0 bases and J lost 12, with 18 bases in between. In DNA form, the CDR3 reads TGTGCCAGCAGTGAAGCGCAATCCAGGGGAGCGGGGCAGTTCTTC. Protein product: CASSEAQSRGAGQFF.

This clone was observed once. At one end the junction does not follow the germline gene, possibly because of a read error. This chain uses TRBV11-3 with TRBJ2-7, with 11 bases lining up with TRBD1. The V gene's germline CDR1 is SGHNT and CDR2 YENEEA. The length of the CDR3 is 15 residues. The CDR3 sequence: CASSSRTGGKYEQYF. The CDR3 DNA sequence: TGTGCTAGCAGCTCCCGGACAGGGGGCAAGTACGAGCAGTACTTC.

The V gene is TRBV6-8, the J gene TRBJ1-6; D gene ambiguous. The CDR3 extends over 15 amino acids. Germline V gene sequence: CDR1 MNHGY, CDR2 SAAAGT. Trimming shortened V by 5 bases and J by 7 bases, and 15 bases separated the two germline ends. As DNA, the CDR3 is TGTGCCAGCAGTGAGCAGAGAACACGAAATTCACCCCTCCACTTT. Its translation is CASSEQRTRNSPLHF.

This rearrangement joins TRBV7-6 to TRBJ1-4; 9 nucleotides agree with TRBD1. CDR3 size: 16 residues. Germline V gene data show CDR1 as SGHVS and CDR2 as FNYEAQ. Losses at the gene ends were 5 bases for V and 8 bases for J; bases not matched to a gene: 12. The CDR3 DNA sequence: TGTGCCAGCAGCAAACGAACAGGGGGCGCTTGGGAAAAACTGTTTTTT. Amino acids: CASSKRTGGAWEKLFF.